This paragraph reports one T cell receptor beta chain. Antigen specificity is unknown. The data belong to a study of T cell repertoires in cytomegalovirus infection. Study-wide background: Indications came from public TCR beta signatures; they pointed to CMV infection and to a matching HLA type. Notes on the study in general: In two of eight donors, the top clonotype was HLA-C-restricted CMV-specific. Identification of carriers of CMV plus the relevant HLA was performed using cumulative public TCR beta family frequency.

One entry per CDR3 protein, called by TCRdb with MiXCR from the reads. This table has about 460,000 distinct CDR3 sequences, approximately 10% appearing once. The CDR3 runs 11 residues. Germline V CDR1 and CDR2: DFQATT, SNEGSKA (reference sequence). Between the trimmed V and J ends, which lost 3 bases and 7 bases, there was a span of 7 bases. The chain employs TRBV20-1 and TRBJ2-1; D gene unclear. The TCR sequence derives from a human donor in good health (CMV status not recorded). Some clones in this sample may be carry-over from other donors' samples. Sequences were obtained from PBMCs. CDR3 nucleotide sequence: TGCAGTGCTAGCACAGTAAATGAGCAGTTCTTC. Translated, it gives CSASTVNEQFF.